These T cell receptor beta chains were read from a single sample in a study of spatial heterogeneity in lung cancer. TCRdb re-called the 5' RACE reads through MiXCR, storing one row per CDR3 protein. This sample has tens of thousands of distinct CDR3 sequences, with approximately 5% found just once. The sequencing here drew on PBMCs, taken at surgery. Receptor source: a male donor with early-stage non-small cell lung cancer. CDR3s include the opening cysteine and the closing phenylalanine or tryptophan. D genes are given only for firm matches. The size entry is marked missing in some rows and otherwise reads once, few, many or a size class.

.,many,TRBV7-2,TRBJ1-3,CASSLEPSGNTIYF,TGTGCCAGCAGCTTAGAACCCTCTGGAAACACCATATATTTT
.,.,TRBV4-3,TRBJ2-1,CASSQGATNSYNEQFF,TGCGCCAGCAGCCAAGGAGCGACTAACTCCTACAATGAGCAGTTCTTC
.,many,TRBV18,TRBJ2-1,CASSPNGRRGNEQFF,TGTGCCAGCTCACCAAACGGGAGACGGGGCAATGAGCAGTTCTTC
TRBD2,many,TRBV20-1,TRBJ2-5,CSAAGTSGGLQETQYF,TGCAGTGCTGCCGGGACTAGCGGGGGGCTCCAAGAGACCCAGTACTTC
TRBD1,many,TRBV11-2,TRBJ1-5,CASSYDRGNNQPQRNNQPQHF,TGTGCCAGCAGCTACGACAGGGGGAACAATCAGCCCCAGCGGAACAATCAGCCCCAGCATTTT
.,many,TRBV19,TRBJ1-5,CASTGTTRGNNQPQHF,TGTGCCAGTACGGGGACAACAAGGGGCAACAATCAGCCCCAGCATTTT
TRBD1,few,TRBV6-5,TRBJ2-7,CASSPEGTGPYEQYF,TGTGCCAGCAGTCCCGAGGGGACAGGGCCCTACGAGCAGTACTTC
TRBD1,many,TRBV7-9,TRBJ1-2,CASSSGQAYGYTF,TGTGCCAGCAGCTCTGGACAGGCCTATGGCTACACCTTC
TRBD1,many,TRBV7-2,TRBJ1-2,CASRLTGVRGYTF,TGTGCCAGCAGACTGACAGGGGTCCGAGGCTACACCTTC
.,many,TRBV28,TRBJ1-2,CASSLGERGLVGYTF,TGTGCCAGCAGTTTGGGGGAAAGAGGGTTGGTTGGCTACACCTTC
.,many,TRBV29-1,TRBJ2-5,CSARRDGQETQYF,TGCAGCGCGCGGAGGGACGGCCAAGAGACCCAGTACTTC
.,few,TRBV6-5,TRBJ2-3,CASSSGRSTDTQYF,TGTGCCAGCAGTTCCGGGCGGAGCACAGATACGCAGTATTTT
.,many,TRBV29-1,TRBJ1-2,CSVAHRDGGYTF,TGCAGCGTTGCCCACAGGGACGGCGGCTACACCTTC
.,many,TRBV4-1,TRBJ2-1,CASSQYGGREIAYNEQFF,TGCGCCAGCAGCCAATATGGAGGACGGGAGATAGCCTACAATGAGCAGTTCTTC
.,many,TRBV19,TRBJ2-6,CASTGRGASGANVLTF,TGTGCCAGCACGGGACGGGGGGCTTCTGGGGCCAACGTCCTGACTTTC
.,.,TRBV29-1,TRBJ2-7,CSGGGNSYEQYF,TGCAGCGGGGGCGGTAACTCCTACGAGCAGTACTTC
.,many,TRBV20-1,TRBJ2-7,CSAKTGTRYEQYF,TGCAGTGCTAAAACCGGGACCCGGTACGAGCAGTACTTC
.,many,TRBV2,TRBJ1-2,CASRVGTGYGYTF,TGTGCCAGCAGGGTAGGGACTGGATATGGCTACACCTTC
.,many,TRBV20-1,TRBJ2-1,CSALPLTRDGNEQFF,TGCAGTGCCCTTCCCCTCACACGGGACGGCAATGAGCAGTTCTTC
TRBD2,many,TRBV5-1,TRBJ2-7,CASSTYSGRPPLGEQYF,TGCGCCAGCAGCACCTATAGCGGGAGGCCCCCCTTAGGGGAGCAGTACTTC
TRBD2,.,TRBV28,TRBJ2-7,CASIPTGLAPYEQYF,TGTGCCAGCATCCCTACGGGACTAGCCCCCTACGAGCAGTACTTC
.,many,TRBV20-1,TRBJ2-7,CSVSLLGNYEQYF,TGCAGTGTCAGTTTACTGGGCAACTACGAGCAGTACTTC
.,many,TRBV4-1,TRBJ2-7,CASSQVENPSYEQYF,TGCGCCAGCAGCCAAGTAGAGAACCCATCCTACGAGCAGTACTTC
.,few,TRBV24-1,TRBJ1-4,CATSDSLGKLFF,TGTGCCACCAGTGACTCACTCGGAAAACTGTTTTTT
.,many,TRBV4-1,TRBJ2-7,CASSQVGLRDLGYEQYF,TGCGCCAGCAGCCAAGTAGGACTACGGGACTTGGGCTACGAGCAGTACTTC
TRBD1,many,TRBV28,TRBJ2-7,CASRWGGQGVHEQYF,TGTGCCAGCAGATGGGGTGGACAGGGGGTCCACGAGCAGTACTTC
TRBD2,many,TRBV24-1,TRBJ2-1,CATAREGPYNEQFF,TGTGCCACCGCACGGGAGGGCCCTTACAATGAGCAGTTCTTC
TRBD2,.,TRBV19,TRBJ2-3,CASSMTSGRADTQYF,TGTGCCAGTAGTATGACTAGCGGGAGGGCAGATACGCAGTATTTT
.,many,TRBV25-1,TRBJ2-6,CASSVETPAGANVLTF,TGTGCCAGCAGTGTAGAGACCCCGGCGGGGGCCAACGTCCTGACTTTC
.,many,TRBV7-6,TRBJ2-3,CASSLRVDTQYF,TGTGCCAGCAGCCTGAGGGTAGATACGCAGTATTTT
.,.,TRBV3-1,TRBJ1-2,CASSQDGSRNYGYTF,TGTGCCAGCAGCCAAGACGGTTCAAGGAACTATGGCTACACCTTC
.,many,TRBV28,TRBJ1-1,CASNPPGGGSTEAFF,TGTGCCAGCAACCCCCCGGGAGGGGGGAGCACTGAAGCTTTCTTT
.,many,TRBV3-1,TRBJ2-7,CASSQGSGWDEQYF,TGTGCCAGCAGCCAAGGGTCGGGATGGGACGAGCAGTACTTC
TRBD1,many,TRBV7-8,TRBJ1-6,CASSLVSGGNSPLHF,TGTGCCAGCAGCTTAGTGTCAGGGGGTAATTCACCCCTCCACTTT
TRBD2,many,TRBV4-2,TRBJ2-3,CASSLGIGLADYTDTQYF,TGTGCCAGCAGCTTAGGTATTGGACTAGCGGACTACACAGATACGCAGTATTTT
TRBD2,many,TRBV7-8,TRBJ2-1,CASSPGRRSGRGNEQFF,TGTGCCAGCAGCCCAGGTAGGAGAAGCGGGAGAGGCAATGAGCAGTTCTTC
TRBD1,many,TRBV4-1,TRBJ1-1,CASSHDRGLRGAFF,TGCGCCAGCAGCCACGACAGGGGGCTGAGGGGAGCTTTCTTT
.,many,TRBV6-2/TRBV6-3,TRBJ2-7,CASSPPSQAEQYF,TGTGCCAGCAGCCCCCCGTCCCAGGCGGAGCAGTACTTC
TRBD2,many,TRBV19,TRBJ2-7,CASSPWGRTSGSAEQYF,TGTGCCAGTAGTCCCTGGGGAAGGACTAGCGGGAGTGCCGAGCAGTACTTC
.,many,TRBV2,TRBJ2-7,CASSTQQGTAGEQYF,TGTGCCAGCAGCACCCAACAAGGGACAGCGGGCGAGCAGTACTTC
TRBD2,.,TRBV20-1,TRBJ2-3,CSAPGPSGRWADTQYF,TGCAGTGCCCCCGGGCCTAGCGGGAGATGGGCAGATACGCAGTATTTT
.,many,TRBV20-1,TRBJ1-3,CSARDPASVSGNTIYF,TGCAGTGCTAGAGATCCTGCGTCCGTCTCTGGAAACACCATATATTTT
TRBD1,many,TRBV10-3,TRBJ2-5,CAISEDRGTQETQYF,TGTGCCATCAGTGAGGACAGGGGGACTCAAGAGACCCAGTACTTC
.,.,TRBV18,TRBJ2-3,CASSPVGRSATQYF,TGTGCCAGCTCACCCGTCGGGCGTTCGGCTACGCAGTATTTT
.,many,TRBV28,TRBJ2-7,CASSSPYEQYF,TGTGCCAGCAGTTCCCCATACGAGCAGTACTTC
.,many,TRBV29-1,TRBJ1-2,CSVVRGNDGYTF,TGCAGCGTTGTGAGAGGGAACGACGGCTACACCTTC
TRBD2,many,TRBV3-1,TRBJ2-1,CASSQDKERGFYNEQFF,TGTGCCAGCAGCCAAGATAAGGAGCGGGGGTTCTACAATGAGCAGTTCTTC
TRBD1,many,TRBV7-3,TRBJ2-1,CASSSRQGRVHEQFF,TGTGCCAGCAGCTCGCGACAGGGGCGGGTACATGAGCAGTTCTTC
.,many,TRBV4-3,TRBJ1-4,CASSQEGAGGNEKLFF,TGCGCCAGCAGCCAAGAAGGGGCGGGGGGAAATGAAAAACTGTTTTTT
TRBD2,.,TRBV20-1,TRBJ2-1,CSAYSGRIYNEQFF,TGCAGTGCGTATAGCGGGAGGATTTACAATGAGCAGTTCTTC
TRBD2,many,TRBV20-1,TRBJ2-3,CSARDFLAGAHTDTQYF,TGCAGTGCTAGAGATTTTCTAGCGGGGGCCCACACAGATACGCAGTATTTT
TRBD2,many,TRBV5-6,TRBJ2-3,CASSLHSSGVTDTQYF,TGTGCCAGCAGCTTGCATTCCAGCGGGGTCACAGATACGCAGTATTTT
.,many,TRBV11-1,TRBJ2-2,CASSLEAGFYSGGTGELFF,TGTGCCAGCAGCTTAGAGGCAGGATTCTACTCAGGAGGTACCGGGGAGCTGTTTTTT
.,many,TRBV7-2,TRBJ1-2,CASSLLVRSTGYGYTF,TGTGCCAGCAGCTTACTAGTCCGATCGACAGGCTATGGCTACACCTTC
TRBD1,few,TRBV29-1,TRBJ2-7,CSVGGTEISYEQYF,TGCAGCGTTGGTGGGACAGAAATCTCCTACGAGCAGTACTTC
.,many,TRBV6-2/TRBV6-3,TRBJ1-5,CASRDVRTATDQPQHF,TGTGCCAGCAGGGATGTAAGGACAGCGACTGATCAGCCCCAGCATTTT
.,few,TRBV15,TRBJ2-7,CATSRDGAGELSYEQYF,TGTGCCACCAGCAGAGATGGGGCAGGCGAACTCTCCTACGAGCAGTACTTC
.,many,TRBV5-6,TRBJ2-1,CASSLAGFAAAYNEQFF,TGTGCCAGCAGCTTGGCCGGGTTCGCAGCTGCCTACAATGAGCAGTTCTTC
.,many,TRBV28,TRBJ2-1,CASWDGGYNEQFF,TGTGCCAGCTGGGATGGGGGCTACAATGAGCAGTTCTTC